This passage covers 2 T cell receptor beta chains from one sample sequenced in a study of T cell repertoires in cytomegalovirus infection. One entry per CDR3 protein results from TCRdb running MiXCR on the reads. The sample has 100,000 to 150,000 distinct CDR3 sequences; roughly 9% are singletons. Sequences were obtained from PBMCs. Receptors were obtained from a human donor in good health (CMV status not recorded). Some clones in this sample may be carry-over from other donors' samples.

This clonotype was seen at least ten times. The rearrangement links TRBV7-9 to TRBJ1-1; D is ambiguous. Germline-derived CDR1 and CDR2 are SEHNR and FQNEAQ (reference sequence). This CDR3 is built from 15 residues. Trimming removed 7 bases from V and 0 bases from J, with 15 bases in between. The CDR3 region has the DNA TGTGCCAGCACCCCCGATGAGGGTATGAACACTGAAGCTTTCTTT. This codes for CASTPDEGMNTEAFF. The whole variable domain, filled in from reference TRBV7-9 and TRBJ1-1, reads DTGVSQNPRHKITKRGQNVTFRCDPISEHNRLYWYRQTLGQGPEFLTYFQNEAQLEKSRLLSDRFSAERPKGSFSTLEIQRTEQGDSAMYLCASTPDEGMNTEAFFGQGTRLTVV.

The sample holds a few counts of this clonotype. The chain is built from TRBV5-4 and TRBJ2-3; no clear D. Per germline, CDR1 SGHNT and CDR2 YYREEE (reference sequence). V dropped 1 base and J dropped 1 base, with 4 bases sitting between them. The CDR3 length is 13 residues. The CDR3 loop reads CASSLQGTDTQYF. The CDR3 DNA is TGTGCCAGCAGCTTGCAGGGCACAGATACGCAGTATTTT.